This T cell receptor (beta chain) was captured by sequencing in a study of yellow fever vaccine responses in identical twins. Via MiXCR, TCRdb re-called the RT-PCR reads, giving one row per CDR3 protein. The sample gives thousands of distinct CDR3 sequences, about nine tenths of which show up once; less than 3.5% is in the top ten. This clonotype was recorded only once. Its antigen is unidentified. Notes on the study in general: Twins' vaccine T cell responses reportedly seemed partly convergent and partly personalized.

The CDR3 runs 16 residues. From germline, CDR1 is MGHRA and CDR2 YSYEKL. V lost 0 bases and J 6 bases, leaving 17 bases between the germline ends. The specimen comprised T cells from blood (PBMCs), unsorted or a sorted subset (not recorded which), sampled before or after yellow fever vaccination (not recorded which). The chain carries TRBV4-1 and TRBJ1-1; D gene ambiguous. The sequence came from a woman aged 18-29 years who received the yellow fever vaccine. CDR3 amino acids: CASSQDRPAGWSEAFF. The CDR3 DNA is TGCGCCAGCAGCCAAGATCGTCCCGCGGGCTGGTCTGAAGCTTTCTTT.